This TCR beta chain emerged from a study of T-cell reconstitution after alpha-beta-depleted transplantation in children. Preparation of the TCRbeta library was carried out with unique molecular identifiers. In TCRdb, the PCR reads were re-called with MiXCR into one record per CDR3 protein. Here the sample spans 250,000 to 300,000 distinct CDR3 sequences, over 9% being singletons. Study observations and caveats: At around two months after transplant, the alpha-beta T cells were reportedly derived from several hundred expanded clones that came from non-depleted graft cells. Surviving recipient T cells and thymic progenitors accounted for the high day-60 TCRbeta diversity observed in some patients. The main origin of T-cell counts and diversity one year after transplant was newly produced T cells.

Ten or more counts support this clonotype. As yet, its antigen is unknown. This CDR3 is built from 16 residues. The J segment lost 2 bases and the V segment lost 3 bases, leaving 4 bases of the junction unmatched. CDR1 is MDHEN, CDR2 SYDVKM, per germline. Material: PBMCs, obtained before TCRalphabeta/CD19-depleted stem cell transplant. The chain carries TRBV28 and TRBJ2-1; 10 nucleotides match TRBD2. This TCR came from a boy under two years old with acute myeloid leukemia, due to receive a stem cell transplant. CDR3 coding DNA: TGTGCCAGCAGTTTCACTAGCGGGGCCCCCTACAATGAGCAGTTCTTC. This codes for CASSFTSGAPYNEQFF.